What follows are 27 T cell receptor beta chains derived from one specimen sequenced in a study of CD8 T cells in Susac syndrome (dated by TCRdb to the late 2010s). Libraries came from the immunoSEQ multiplex PCR assay. RNA was extracted using the RNeasy kit, and roughly 0.45 to 1 microgram was reverse transcribed with random hexamers. TCRdb reprocessed the public reads (quality trimming at Q25 with fastp, clone calling with MiXCR) and kept in-frame beta chains. Duplicate CDR3 protein sequences are folded into a single record with the most common DNA and genes. The sample table lists 100,000 or so distinct CDR3 sequences, 80% to 95% of them with a count of one. The ten largest clones take up approximately 0.12% of the sample. Sequencing was carried out using CD8+ T cells from PBMCs. Receptor source: a human donor in good health.

This rearrangement joins TRBV6-2 or TRBV6-3 to TRBJ2-7, with TRBD2 matching over 9 bases. The V segment lost 6 bases and the J segment 3 bases; nucleotides outside the gene matches: 6. Germline assignment: CDR1 MNHEY and CDR2 SVGEGT. The length of the CDR3 is 14 residues. CDR3 in DNA: TGTGCCAGCAGAGGGCTAGCGGGACTCTACGAGCAGTACTTC. The encoded protein is CASRGLAGLYEQYF.

The DNA for the CDR3 is TGTGCCAGCAGCTTAAGTGGGGGGCGCGGCTACACCTTC. This encodes CASSLSGGRGYTF. The rearrangement uses TRBV7-3 and TRBJ1-2; D perhaps matches TRBD1 (6 bases). From germline, CDR1 is SGHTA and CDR2 FQGTGA. The V gene lost 1 base and the J gene lost 8 bases, with 11 bases spanning the gap. The CDR3 has 13 residues.

The J gene is TRBJ2-5, the V gene TRBV7-3; D may be TRBD1 or TRBD2 (7 bases each). This CDR3 has 15 amino acids. V lost 5 bases and J lost 5, with 18 bases in between. Germline V lookup: CDR1 SGHTA, CDR2 FQGTGA. The CDR3 spells CASSPRQGGIETQYF. The DNA of the CDR3 is TGTGCCAGCAGCCCACGACAGGGAGGGATCGAGACCCAGTACTTC.

This clonotype appeared a single time. The chain links TRBV4-3 to TRBJ2-1, with 7 bases identical to TRBD2. Per the germline V gene, CDR1 is LGHNA and CDR2 is YSLEER. Losses at the gene ends were 1 base for V and 6 bases for J; bases not matched to a gene: 9. There are 16 residues in the CDR3. The CDR3 region is CASSQGDGRKSNEQFF. In nucleotides, the CDR3 is TGCGCCAGCAGCCAAGGGGACGGGAGGAAGTCCAATGAGCAGTTCTTC.

This chain joins TRBV7-3 and TRBJ2-3; D may be TRBD2 (6 bases). Trimming took off 5 bases at V and 1 base at J, with 16 bases between the two ends. Per the germline V gene, CDR1 is SGHTA and CDR2 is FQGTGA. The CDR3 extends over 16 amino acids. Here the CDR3 reads CASSPDGGSGTDTQYF. CDR3 sequence (DNA): TGTGCCAGCAGCCCTGACGGGGGTAGCGGCACAGATACGCAGTATTTT.

The chain employs TRBV7-2 and TRBJ1-5; TRBD1 is a possible D gene (5 bases). The CDR3 consists of 15 residues. The ends were cut back, 6 bases at V and 2 bases at J, with 14 bases in the middle. The germline gives CDR1 SGHTA, CDR2 FQGNSA. For the CDR3, the DNA is TGTGCCAGCAGTTTGGCGGGGGACGGCAATCAGCCCCAGCATTTT. It encodes CASSLAGDGNQPQHF. Based on the CDR3 plus reference TRBV7-2 and TRBJ1-5, the full variable domain is GAGVSQSPSNKVTEKGKDVELRCDPISGHTALYWYRQSLGQGLEFLIYFQGNSAPDKSGLPSDRFSAERTGGSVSTLTIQRTQQEDSAVYLCASSLAGDGNQPQHFGDGTRLSIL.

This chain connects TRBV5-1 to TRBJ2-7; TRBD1 might be the D (5 bases). The CDR3 is 15 amino acids. CDR1 and CDR2 from the germline V gene are SGHRS and YFSETQ. V dropped 3 bases and J dropped 2 bases, with 15 bases sitting between them. As DNA, the CDR3 is TGCGCCAGCAGCTCGGAATTGCAGGGAACCTACGAGCAGTACTTC. Encoded protein: CASSSELQGTYEQYF.

The chain links TRBV30 to TRBJ1-1; D gene uncertain. The CDR3 has 15 amino acids. Germline-derived CDR1 and CDR2 are GTSNPN and SVGIG (reference sequence). The V and J ends lost 0 bases and 1 base respectively, with 12 bases between them. This CDR3 is CAWSVRGVKNTEAFF. The CDR3 DNA is TGTGCCTGGAGTGTACGGGGTGTTAAGAACACTGAAGCTTTCTTT.

The CDR3 loop reads CASSLYGSGGRNEQFF. Here the CDR3 DNA reads TGTGCCAGCAGCTTATATGGCTCGGGGGGGCGTAATGAGCAGTTCTTC. The rearrangement links TRBV7-2 to TRBJ2-1; 8 bases match TRBD2. After removal of 2 bases from V and 7 bases from J, the junction contained 10 bases not matched to a gene. The CDR3 is 16 amino acids. CDR1 and CDR2 from the germline V gene are SGHTA and FQGNSA.

The chain carries TRBV9 and TRBJ2-7; tentatively, D is TRBD1 (5 bases). V lost 3 bases and J lost 2, with 12 bases in between. This CDR3 spans 14 amino acids. Per the germline V gene, CDR1 is SGDLS and CDR2 is YYNGEE. CDR3 protein: CASSAQQETYEQYF. CDR3 DNA: TGTGCCAGCAGCGCCCAACAGGAGACCTACGAGCAGTACTTC.

The rearrangement links TRBV3-1 to TRBJ1-2; possible D gene TRBD1, 5 bases. V was trimmed by 0 bases and J by 7 bases, leaving 15 bases between them. The CDR3 has 15 residues. Per germline, CDR1 LGHDT and CDR2 YNNKEL (reference sequence). CDR3 nucleotides: TGTGCCAGCAGCCAAGATCTAGAGGGGCTCGGTGGCTACACCTTC. Its protein is CASSQDLEGLGGYTF.

The rearrangement uses TRBV11-2 and TRBJ2-6; D call uncertain. Trimming took 4 bases from V and 4 from J, leaving 5 bases between them. Germline V lookup: CDR1 SGHAT, CDR2 FQNNGV. The CDR3 consists of 13 residues. In DNA form, the CDR3 reads TGTGCCAGCAGCTCCAGGGGGGCCAACGTCCTGACTTTC. This codes for CASSSRGANVLTF.

J is TRBJ1-2 and V is TRBV20-1; unclear D gene. The CDR3 consists of 11 residues. Germline V gene lookup returns CDR1 DFQATT and CDR2 SNEGSKA (reference sequence). Trimming stripped 6 bases from V and 4 bases from J, with 9 bases between. CDR3 sequence: CSAVTLYGYTF. The CDR3 nucleotides read TGCAGTGCCGTTACCCTCTATGGCTACACCTTC.

The chain links TRBV10-3 to TRBJ2-3; no clear D gene. V was shortened by 10 bases and J by 6 bases, with 11 bases between the two germline ends. The CDR3 consists of 11 residues. CDR1 and CDR2 (germline): ENHRY, SYGVKD. The DNA of the CDR3 is TGTGCCACGCTGGCCGGGGATACGCAGTATTTT. It translates to CATLAGDTQYF.

This clonotype came up a few times. This sequence joins TRBV7-2 and TRBJ2-1; the D gene could be TRBD1 or TRBD2 (5 bases each). Looked up from germline, CDR1 is SGHTA and CDR2 is FQGNSA. The CDR3 is made up of 11 amino acids. V lost 6 bases to trimming and J lost 9 bases, with 9 bases between them. Written as DNA, the CDR3 is TGTGCCAGCAGTAGAGGGGCTGAGCAGTTCTTC. It translates to CASSRGAEQFF.

This clonotype was seen a handful of times. This sequence joins TRBV19 and TRBJ1-1; tentatively, D is TRBD1 (5 bases). From germline, CDR1 is LNHDA and CDR2 SQIVND (reference sequence). The CDR3 loop spans 12 amino acids. Trimming shortened V by 3 bases and J by 6 bases, and 8 bases separated the two germline ends. As DNA, the CDR3 is TGTGCCAGTAGTATCCGGGGGTCTGAAGCTTTCTTT. Translated, it gives CASSIRGSEAFF.

Notes on this clonotype: At one boundary the junction diverges from the germline segment, which might be a read error. V and J are TRBV20-1 and TRBJ1-6; tentative D call: TRBD1 (5 bases). The CDR3 is 14 residues long. Germline lookup yields CDR1 DFQATT and CDR2 SNEGSKA (reference sequence). For the CDR3, the DNA is TGCAGTGCTAGAGAGGGGGGATCGAATTCACCCCCCCACTTT. As protein: CSAREGGSNSPPHF.

This sequence joins TRBV29-1 and TRBJ1-1; TRBD1 agrees at 8 bases. The germline CDR1 and CDR2 sequences are SQVTM and ANQGSEA. After removal of 5 bases from V and 4 bases from J, the junction contained 3 bases not matched to a gene. This CDR3 contains 12 residues. CDR3 sequence: CSVRTGGTEAFF. The CDR3 region has the DNA TGCAGCGTTAGAACAGGGGGCACTGAAGCTTTCTTT. Supplemented by reference TRBV29-1 and TRBJ1-1, the full variable domain reads SAVISQKPSRDICQRGTSLTIQCQVDSQVTMMFWYRQQPGQSLTLIATANQGSEATYESGFVIDKFPISRPNLTFSTLTVSNMSPEDSSIYLCSVRTGGTEAFFGQGTRLTVV.

This chain uses TRBV12-3 or TRBV12-4 with TRBJ2-2; a weak D match, TRBD1 (5 bases). The V and J ends lost 8 bases and 4 bases respectively, with 14 bases between them. This CDR3 region has 14 residues. The chain's CDR3 is CASSPWGTTGELFF. CDR3 coding DNA: TGTGCCAGCTCCCCTTGGGGCACCACCGGGGAGCTGTTTTTT.

This chain links TRBV18 with TRBJ1-1; D is possibly TRBD1 (5 bases). The V end lost 3 bases, the J end lost 4 bases, and 12 bases lay between the germline ends. The CDR3 consists of 14 residues. Germline CDR1 is KGHSH and CDR2 is LQKENI. The CDR3 region is CASSPDTLPTEAFF. The CDR3 region has the DNA TGTGCCAGCTCACCGGACACTCTTCCCACTGAAGCTTTCTTT. The whole variable domain, filled in from reference TRBV18 and TRBJ1-1, reads NAGVMQNPRHLVRRRGQEARLRCSPMKGHSHVYWYRQLPEEGLKFMVYLQKENIIDESGMPKERFSAEFPKEGPSILRIQQVVRGDSAAYFCASSPDTLPTEAFFGQGTRLTVV.

The rearrangement joins TRBV5-1 to TRBJ2-1, with D tentatively TRBD2 (6 bases). V was pared by 0 bases and J by 9 bases, with 19 bases between. CDR1 SGHRS and CDR2 YFSETQ come from the germline V gene. The CDR3 covers 16 residues. Written as DNA, the CDR3 is TGCGCCAGCAGCTTGGCCCCGGGACTTGAATATGGTGAGCAGTTCTTC. It translates to CASSLAPGLEYGEQFF.

V usage is TRBV30 and J usage is TRBJ1-2, with D hard to call. CDR1 is GTSNPN and CDR2 is SVGIG in the germline V gene (reference sequence). The CDR3 sequence is 11 residues long. With 0 bases removed from V and 5 bases from J, the gap between germline ends came to 4 bases. CDR3 in amino acids: CAWSVIYGYTF. CDR3 bases: TGTGCCTGGAGTGTGATTTATGGCTACACCTTC.

This CDR3 is CSVAGLAETYNEQFF. The CDR3 coding sequence is TGCAGCGTCGCAGGACTAGCGGAAACCTACAATGAGCAGTTCTTC. The rearrangement links TRBV29-1 to TRBJ2-1; 10 nucleotides align to TRBD2. Trimming took 6 bases from V and 2 from J; bases not matched to a gene: 7. The CDR3 is made up of 15 amino acids. Germline V gene lookup returns CDR1 SQVTM and CDR2 ANQGSEA.

The chain has TRBV12-3 or TRBV12-4 and TRBJ2-3; D remains ambiguous. This CDR3 has 17 amino acids. Deletions cut 7 bases from V and 1 base from J, with 21 bases between. Here the CDR3 DNA reads TGTGCCAGCACCGCCTTCCCCCTCGGTCTGGGCACAGATACGCAGTATTTT. This codes for CASTAFPLGLGTDTQYF.

The chain couples TRBV30 to TRBJ1-1; 7 bases map to TRBD1. This CDR3 is built from 14 residues. Germline loops: CDR1 GTSNPN, CDR2 SVGIG (reference sequence). V shed 3 bases, J shed 1 base, and the junction held 5 bases outside the gene matches. The CDR3 is CAWRTGTANTEAFF. The DNA of the CDR3 is TGTGCCTGGAGAACCGGGACAGCGAACACTGAAGCTTTCTTT.

The rearrangement joins TRBV2 to TRBJ2-5, with D possibly matching TRBD2 (6 bases). CDR1 is SNHLY and CDR2 is FYNNEI in the germline V gene. Trimming left V 7 bases short and J 1 base short, with 10 bases between. The CDR3 covers 13 residues. The DNA for the CDR3 is TGTGCCAGCACGAGGGACTCCCAAGAGACCCAGTACTTC. The encoded protein is CASTRDSQETQYF.

This chain connects TRBV30 to TRBJ1-5, with D unresolved. Germline CDR1 is GTSNPN and CDR2 is SVGIG (reference sequence). The germline V and J ends were trimmed by 0 bases and 0 bases, with 12 bases remaining between them. CDR3 size: 16 residues. CDR3 bases: TGTGCCTGGAGTGTAAATCCACCGATTAGCAATCAGCCCCAGCATTTT. Encoded protein: CAWSVNPPISNQPQHF.